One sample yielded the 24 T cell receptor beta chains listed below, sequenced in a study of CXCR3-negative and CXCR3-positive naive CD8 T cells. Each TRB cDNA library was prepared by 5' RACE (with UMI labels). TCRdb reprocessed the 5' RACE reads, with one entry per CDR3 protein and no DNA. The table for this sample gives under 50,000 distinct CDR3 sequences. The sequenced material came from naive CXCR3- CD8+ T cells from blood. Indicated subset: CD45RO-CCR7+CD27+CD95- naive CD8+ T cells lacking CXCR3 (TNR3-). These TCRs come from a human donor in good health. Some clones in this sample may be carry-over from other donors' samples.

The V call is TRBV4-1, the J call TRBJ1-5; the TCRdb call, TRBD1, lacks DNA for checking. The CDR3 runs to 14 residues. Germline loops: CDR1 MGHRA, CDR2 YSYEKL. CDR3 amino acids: CASSQEVGGQPQHF.

CDR3 protein: CASSLALMAGPDAMNTEAFF. The V gene is TRBV5-1, the J gene TRBJ1-1; TCRdb's assignment of TRBD1 cannot be checked, as there is no DNA. The CDR3 is 20 amino acids. Germline V gene lookup returns CDR1 SGHRS and CDR2 YFSETQ.

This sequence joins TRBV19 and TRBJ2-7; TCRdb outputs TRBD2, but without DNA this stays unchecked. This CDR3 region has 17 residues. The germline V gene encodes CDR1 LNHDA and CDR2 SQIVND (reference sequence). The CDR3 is CASSFGGTSGIPYEQYF.

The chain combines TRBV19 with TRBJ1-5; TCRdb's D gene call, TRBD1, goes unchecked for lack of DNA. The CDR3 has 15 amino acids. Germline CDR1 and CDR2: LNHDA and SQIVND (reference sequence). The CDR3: CASSIGQGLNQPQHF. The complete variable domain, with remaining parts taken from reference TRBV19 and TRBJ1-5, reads DGGITQSPKYLFRKEGQNVTLSCEQNLNHDAMYWYRQDPGQGLRLIYYSQIVNDFQKGDIAEGYSVSREKKESFPLTVTSAQKNPTAFYLCASSIGQGLNQPQHFGDGTRLSIL.

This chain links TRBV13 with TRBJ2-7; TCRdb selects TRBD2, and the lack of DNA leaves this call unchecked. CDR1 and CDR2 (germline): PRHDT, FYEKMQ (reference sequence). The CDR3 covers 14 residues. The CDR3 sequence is CASSLRDFSYEQYF.

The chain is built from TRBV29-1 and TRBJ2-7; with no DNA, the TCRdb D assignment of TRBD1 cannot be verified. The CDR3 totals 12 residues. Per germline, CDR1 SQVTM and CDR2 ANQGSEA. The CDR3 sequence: CSVVGQFYEQYF.

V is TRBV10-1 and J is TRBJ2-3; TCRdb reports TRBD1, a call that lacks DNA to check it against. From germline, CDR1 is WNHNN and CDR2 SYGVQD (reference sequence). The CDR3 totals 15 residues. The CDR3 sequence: CASSERTGSSDTQYF.

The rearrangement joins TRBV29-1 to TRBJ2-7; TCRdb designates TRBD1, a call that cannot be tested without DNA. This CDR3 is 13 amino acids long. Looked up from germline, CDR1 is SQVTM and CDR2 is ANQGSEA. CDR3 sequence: CSVAPGQGNEQYF.

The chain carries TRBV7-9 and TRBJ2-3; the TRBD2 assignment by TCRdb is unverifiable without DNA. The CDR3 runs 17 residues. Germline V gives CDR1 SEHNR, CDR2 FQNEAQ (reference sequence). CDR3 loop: CASSSTVTSGDTDTQYF. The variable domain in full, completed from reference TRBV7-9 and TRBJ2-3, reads DTGVSQNPRHKITKRGQNVTFRCDPISEHNRLYWYRQTLGQGPEFLTYFQNEAQLEKSRLLSDRFSAERPKGSFSTLEIQRTEQGDSAMYLCASSSTVTSGDTDTQYFGPGTRLTVL.

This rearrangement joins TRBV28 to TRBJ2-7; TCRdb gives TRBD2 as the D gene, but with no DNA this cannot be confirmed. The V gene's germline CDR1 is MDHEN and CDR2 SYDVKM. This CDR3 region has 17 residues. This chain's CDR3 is CASSGGPSSLSSYEQYF. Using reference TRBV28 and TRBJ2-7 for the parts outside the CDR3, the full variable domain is DVKVTQSSRYLVKRTGEKVFLECVQDMDHENMFWYRQDPGLGLRLIYFSYDVKMKEKGDIPEGYSVSREKKERFSLILESASTNQTSMYLCASSGGPSSLSSYEQYFGPGTRLTVT.

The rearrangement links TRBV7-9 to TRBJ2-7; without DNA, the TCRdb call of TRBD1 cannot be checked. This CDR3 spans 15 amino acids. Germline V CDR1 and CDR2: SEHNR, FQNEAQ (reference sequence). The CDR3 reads CASSQSGRQNYEQYF. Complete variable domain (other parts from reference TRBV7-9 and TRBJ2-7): DTGVSQNPRHKITKRGQNVTFRCDPISEHNRLYWYRQTLGQGPEFLTYFQNEAQLEKSRLLSDRFSAERPKGSFSTLEIQRTEQGDSAMYLCASSQSGRQNYEQYFGPGTRLTVT.

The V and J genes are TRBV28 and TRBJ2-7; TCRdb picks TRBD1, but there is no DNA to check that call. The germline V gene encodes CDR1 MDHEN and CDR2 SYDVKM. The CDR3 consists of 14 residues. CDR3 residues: CASSPGTGLYEQYF.

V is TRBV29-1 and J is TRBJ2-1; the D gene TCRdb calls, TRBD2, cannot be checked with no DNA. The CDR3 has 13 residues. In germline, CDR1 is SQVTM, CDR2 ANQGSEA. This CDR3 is CSVELAGGDEQFF.

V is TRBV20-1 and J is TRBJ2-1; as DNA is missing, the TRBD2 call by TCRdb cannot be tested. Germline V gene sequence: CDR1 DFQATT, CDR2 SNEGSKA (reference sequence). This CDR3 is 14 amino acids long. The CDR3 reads CSASPTSGTHEQFF.

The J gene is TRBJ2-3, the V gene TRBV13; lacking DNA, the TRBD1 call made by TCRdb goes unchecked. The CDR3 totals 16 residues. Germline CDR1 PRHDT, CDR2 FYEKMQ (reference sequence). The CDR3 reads CASSLGTAGGTDTQYF.

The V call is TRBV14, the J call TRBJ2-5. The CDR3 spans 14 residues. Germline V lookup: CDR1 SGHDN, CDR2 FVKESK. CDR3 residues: CASSQWRVQETQYF.

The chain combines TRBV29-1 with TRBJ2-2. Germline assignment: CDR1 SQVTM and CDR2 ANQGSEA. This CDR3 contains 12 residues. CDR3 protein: CSVIRATGELFF.

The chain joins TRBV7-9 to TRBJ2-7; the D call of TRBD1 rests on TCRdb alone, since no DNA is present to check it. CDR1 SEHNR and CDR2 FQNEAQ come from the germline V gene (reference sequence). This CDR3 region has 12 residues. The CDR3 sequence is CASSFTGLEQYF.

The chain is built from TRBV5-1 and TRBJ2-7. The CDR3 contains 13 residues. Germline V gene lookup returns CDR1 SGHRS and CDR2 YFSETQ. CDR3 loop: CASSQDSSYEQYF.

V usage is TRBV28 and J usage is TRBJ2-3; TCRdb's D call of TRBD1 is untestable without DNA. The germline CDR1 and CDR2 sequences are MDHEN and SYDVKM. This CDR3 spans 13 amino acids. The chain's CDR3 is CASSSPRADTQYF.

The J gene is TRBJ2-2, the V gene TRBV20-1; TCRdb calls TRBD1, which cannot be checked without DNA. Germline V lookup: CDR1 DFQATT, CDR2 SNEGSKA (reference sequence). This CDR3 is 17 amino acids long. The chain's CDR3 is CSARDGGAGGDTGELFF.

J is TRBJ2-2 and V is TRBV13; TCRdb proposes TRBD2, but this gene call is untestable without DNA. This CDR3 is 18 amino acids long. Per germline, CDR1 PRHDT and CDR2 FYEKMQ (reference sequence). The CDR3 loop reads CASSFRLAGETNTGELFF.

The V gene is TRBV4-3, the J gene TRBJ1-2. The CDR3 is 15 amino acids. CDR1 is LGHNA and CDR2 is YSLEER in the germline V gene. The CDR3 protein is CASSQANRGGPGYTF.

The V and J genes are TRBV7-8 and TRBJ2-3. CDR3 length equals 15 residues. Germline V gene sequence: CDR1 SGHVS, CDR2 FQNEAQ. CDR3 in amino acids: CASSLLATGTDTQYF.